What follows are 19 T cell receptor beta chains derived from one specimen sequenced in a study of cytomegalovirus exposure and HLA in healthy donors. Researchers ran the PCR with 60 Vbeta and 13 Jbeta primers. Clones were sequenced by immunoSEQ multiplex PCR, and TCRdb holds only the in-frame ones, with some missing. The sample carries under 200,000 clones, about 80% recorded once. The source material was PBMCs. These receptor sequences come from a man in his 60s in good health and CMV-seronegative.

The chain carries TRBV6-1 and TRBJ2-2; D unresolved. This CDR3 is built from 14 residues. Germline values: CDR1 MNHNS, CDR2 SASEGT. Trimming cost V 2 bases and J 1 base, with 5 bases left between them. CDR3 amino acids: CASSEIRNTGELFF. The CDR3, as DNA: TGTGCCAGCAGTGAAATCCGGAACACCGGGGAGCTGTTTTTT.

The V call is TRBV18, the J call TRBJ2-7; D remains unclear. In germline, CDR1 is KGHSH, CDR2 LQKENI. Trimming left V 5 bases short and J 2 bases short, with 19 bases between. The CDR3 is 16 amino acids. As DNA, the CDR3 is TGTGCCAGCTCATTATCTTCTGGGCACTCGACCTACGAGCAGTACTTC. Translating gives CASSLSSGHSTYEQYF.

This chain connects TRBV18 to TRBJ1-2; D is undetermined. Germline CDR1 and CDR2: KGHSH and LQKENI. V shed 1 base and J shed 4 bases, with 10 bases lying between them. CDR3 length: 14 residues. The CDR3 sequence is CASSPLPASYGYTF. The CDR3 DNA reads as TGTGCCAGCTCACCACTCCCAGCGAGCTATGGCTACACCTTC.

The chain couples TRBV5-1 to TRBJ1-2, with D unclear. The V end lost 0 bases, the J end lost 6 bases, and 9 bases lay between the germline ends. Germline CDR1 reads SGHRS; CDR2 reads YFSETQ. This CDR3 comprises 13 residues. This CDR3 is CASSLVRRDGYTF. CDR3 coding DNA: TGCGCCAGCAGCTTGGTGAGGAGAGATGGCTACACCTTC.

There are a few counts of this clone. The chain has TRBV5-4 and TRBJ2-1, with 9 bases matching TRBD2. Germline CDR1 and CDR2: SGHNT and YYREEE (reference sequence). This CDR3 has 15 residues. V dropped 4 bases and J dropped 6; count of bases not matched to a gene: 8. The CDR3 sequence is CASSLSAGGINEQFF. The CDR3 bases are TGTGCCAGCAGCCTGTCGGCGGGAGGGATCAATGAGCAGTTCTTC.

On this clone: The junction departs from germline at one end; a sequencing error may be responsible. J is TRBJ2-7 and V is TRBV19; TRBD2 agrees at 13 bases. In germline, CDR1 is LNHDA, CDR2 SQIVND (reference sequence). The CDR3 contains 17 residues. Here the CDR3 DNA reads TGTGCCAGTACCCCCAGACTAGCGGGAGGCCGGCCCTACGAGCAGTGCTTC. Amino acids: CASTPRLAGGRPYEQCF.

The V and J genes are TRBV10-3 and TRBJ1-5, with D possibly matching TRBD1 (5 bases). Trimming stripped 7 bases from V and 0 bases from J, with 7 bases between. This CDR3 comprises 13 residues. The germline gives CDR1 ENHRY, CDR2 SYGVKD. CDR3 residues: CAITGDSNQPQHF. The DNA for the CDR3 is TGTGCCATCACGGGGGATAGCAATCAGCCCCAGCATTTT.

The gene calls are TRBV11-2 and TRBJ2-2, with 12 bases identical to TRBD2. V lost 4 bases and J lost 6; bases outside the gene matches: 3. CDR3 size: 15 residues. Germline values: CDR1 SGHAT, CDR2 FQNNGV. DNA of the CDR3: TGTGCCAGCAGCTCGACTAGCGGGAGCGCCGGGGAGCTGTTTTTT. It encodes CASSSTSGSAGELFF. The full variable domain, its missing parts supplied by reference TRBV11-2 and TRBJ2-2, is EAGVAQSPRYKIIEKRQSVAFWCNPISGHATLYWYQQILGQGPKLLIQFQNNGVVDDSQLPKDRFSAERLKGVDSTLKIQPAKLEDSAVYLCASSSTSGSAGELFFGEGSRLTVL.

This clone was seen a few times. The chain recombines TRBV18 with TRBJ2-1; a possible D gene is TRBD1 (6 bases). The CDR3 loop spans 15 amino acids. The germline V and J ends were trimmed by 2 bases and 5 bases, with 13 bases remaining between them. Germline values: CDR1 KGHSH, CDR2 LQKENI. The CDR3 loop is CASSPATGSHNEQFF. The CDR3 DNA sequence: TGTGCCAGCTCACCAGCAACAGGGAGCCACAATGAGCAGTTCTTC.

The CDR3 nucleotides read TGTGCCAGCAGTACAGGGACCTACGAGCAGTACTTC. It yields the protein CASSTGTYEQYF. J is TRBJ2-7 and V is TRBV2, with D possibly being TRBD1 (6 bases). Trimming took 5 bases from V and 2 from J, leaving 7 bases between them. CDR3 length: 12 residues. Per the germline V gene, CDR1 is SNHLY and CDR2 is FYNNEI.

The CDR3 DNA follows: TGTGCCAGCAGCGGGGGTGACGAAGCTTTCTTT. It specifies CASSGGDEAFF. The J gene is TRBJ1-1, the V gene TRBV28; TRBD1 is a possible D gene (5 bases). This CDR3 is built from 11 residues. Trimming stripped 6 bases from V and 8 bases from J, with 10 bases between. Germline-derived CDR1 and CDR2 are MDHEN and SYDVKM.

This clone was counted only a few times. The V and J genes are TRBV2 and TRBJ2-3; 8 bases fit TRBD1. Germline V CDR1 and CDR2: SNHLY, FYNNEI. Trimming took 7 bases from V and 0 from J; bases not matched to a gene: 6. The CDR3 has 15 residues. CDR3 amino acids: CASKTWTGSTDTQYF. The CDR3 DNA reads as TGTGCCAGCAAAACCTGGACAGGGAGCACAGATACGCAGTATTTT.

The chain links TRBV5-1 to TRBJ2-5; perhaps TRBD2 as D (6 bases). The closer fit of TRBJ2-7 to the DNA end suggests the J call may be wrong. The germline gives CDR1 SGHRS, CDR2 YFSETQ. The CDR3 has 15 amino acids. The CDR3 coding sequence is TGCGCCAGCAGCCACTATCCGGGAGACGATTACGAGCAGTACTTC. Its translation is CASSHYPGDDYEQYF.

The V call is TRBV30, the J call TRBJ2-7; tentative D call: TRBD2 (7 bases). V lost 1 base, J lost 2 bases, and 15 bases lay in between. This CDR3 is built from 15 residues. Germline assignment: CDR1 GTSNPN and CDR2 SVGIG (reference sequence). In DNA form, the CDR3 reads TGTGCCTGGAGTGGGTCCCGGGGGGCGCCCTACGAGCAGTACTTC. As protein: CAWSGSRGAPYEQYF.

With regard to this clone: The same CDR3 arises from other DNA sequences in this sample as well. The gene calls are TRBV6-1 and TRBJ1-1; D is uncertain. Per the germline V gene, CDR1 is MNHNS and CDR2 is SASEGT. The CDR3 loop spans 14 amino acids. The germline V and J ends were trimmed by 1 base and 14 bases, with 20 bases remaining between them. CDR3: CASSEVAGISSAFF. DNA for the CDR3: TGTGCCAGCAGTGAAGTTGCAGGTATTAGTTCAGCCTTCTTT.

The rearrangement uses TRBV5-4 and TRBJ2-1; D is possibly TRBD1 (6 bases). Trimming shortened V by 4 bases and J by 3 bases, and 14 bases separated the two germline ends. Germline loops: CDR1 SGHNT, CDR2 YYREEE (reference sequence). The CDR3 contains 15 residues. In DNA form, the CDR3 reads TGTGCCAGCAGCCTTGGAAGAGGGGGCTACAATGAGCAGTTCTTC. Translating gives CASSLGRGGYNEQFF.

The gene calls are TRBV6-1 and TRBJ1-5; D possibly corresponds to TRBD1 (6 bases). Germline lookup yields CDR1 MNHNS and CDR2 SASEGT. The CDR3 sequence is 15 residues long. The germline V and J ends were trimmed by 7 bases and 6 bases, with 19 bases remaining between them. The CDR3 region is CASTGWGGQVQPQHF. The CDR3 coding sequence is TGTGCCAGCACCGGGTGGGGGGGGCAGGTTCAGCCCCAGCATTTT.

This chain uses TRBV29-1 with TRBJ1-2, with a weak D call TRBD1 (5 bases). From germline, CDR1 is SQVTM and CDR2 ANQGSEA. V gave up 6 bases and J gave up 4 bases, with 9 bases separating them. This CDR3 has 11 residues. This CDR3 is CSVEQGYGYTF. In DNA, the CDR3 is TGCAGCGTGGAGCAGGGCTATGGCTACACCTTC.

The rearrangement links TRBV7-9 to TRBJ2-5; 10 bases fit TRBD1. CDR1 SEHNR and CDR2 FQNEAQ come from the germline V gene (reference sequence). J gave up 1 base and V 5 bases, and 10 bases lay outside the gene matches. This CDR3 has 17 amino acids. CDR3 DNA sequence: TGTGCCAGCAGCCTCATCCCTGGGGACAGGGGCCAAGAGACCCAGTACTTC. It translates to CASSLIPGDRGQETQYF.